This section outlines one T cell receptor beta chain sequence together with its context. No antigen is known for it. The CDR3 covers 14 residues. The V and J ends lost 0 bases and 6 bases respectively, with 12 bases between them. CDR1 and CDR2 (germline): SGDLS, YYNGEE. Healthy bone marrow donors formed the donor group. PCR was performed using 60 Vbeta and 13 Jbeta primers. Some clones are missing from TCRdb's copy, which holds only in-frame ones; the method was immunoSEQ multiplex PCR. The sample shows fewer than 150,000 clones, under 80% of them seen only once. The record originates from a study of cytomegalovirus exposure and HLA in healthy donors. Findings and caveats of the study: Previously analyzed data showed that most TCR beta V segments were productive at a frequency of about 90% or about 30%. Several of the most significant clusters appeared linked to common viral pathogens, based on a later analysis.

This receptor was identified in a male donor in good health and CMV-seronegative. This sequence joins TRBV9 and TRBJ1-2, with a weak D call TRBD1 (6 bases). The specimen was PBMCs. Here the CDR3 DNA reads TGTGCCAGCAGCGTAGTCCCAGGGGCGGATGGCTACACCTTC. Translating it yields CASSVVPGADGYTF.